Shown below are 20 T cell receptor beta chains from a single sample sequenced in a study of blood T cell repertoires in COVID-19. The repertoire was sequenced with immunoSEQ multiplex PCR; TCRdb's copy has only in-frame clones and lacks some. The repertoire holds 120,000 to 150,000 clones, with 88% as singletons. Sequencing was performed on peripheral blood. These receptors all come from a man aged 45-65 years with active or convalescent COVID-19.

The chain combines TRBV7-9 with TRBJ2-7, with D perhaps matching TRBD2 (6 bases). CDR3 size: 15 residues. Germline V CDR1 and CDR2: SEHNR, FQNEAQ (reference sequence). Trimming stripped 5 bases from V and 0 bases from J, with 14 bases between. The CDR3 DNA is TGTGCCAGCAGCACGGGACTCACTAGCTCCTACGAGCAGTACTTC. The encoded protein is CASSTGLTSSYEQYF. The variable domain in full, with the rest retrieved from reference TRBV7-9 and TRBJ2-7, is DTGVSQNPRHKITKRGQNVTFRCDPISEHNRLYWYRQTLGQGPEFLTYFQNEAQLEKSRLLSDRFSAERPKGSFSTLEIQRTEQGDSAMYLCASSTGLTSSYEQYFGPGTRLTVT.

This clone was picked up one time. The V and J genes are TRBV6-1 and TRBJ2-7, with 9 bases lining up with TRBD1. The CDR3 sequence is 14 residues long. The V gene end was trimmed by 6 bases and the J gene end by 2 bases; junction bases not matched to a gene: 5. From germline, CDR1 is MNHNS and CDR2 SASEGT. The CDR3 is CASSIGTGPYEQYF. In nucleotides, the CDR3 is TGTGCCAGCAGCATCGGGACAGGGCCCTACGAGCAGTACTTC.

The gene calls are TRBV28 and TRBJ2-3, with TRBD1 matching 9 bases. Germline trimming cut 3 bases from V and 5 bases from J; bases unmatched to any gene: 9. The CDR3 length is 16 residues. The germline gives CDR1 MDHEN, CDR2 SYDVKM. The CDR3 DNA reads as TGTGCCAGCAGTTTCCTCCCGGACAGGGGAGAAGATACGCAGTATTTT. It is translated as CASSFLPDRGEDTQYF.

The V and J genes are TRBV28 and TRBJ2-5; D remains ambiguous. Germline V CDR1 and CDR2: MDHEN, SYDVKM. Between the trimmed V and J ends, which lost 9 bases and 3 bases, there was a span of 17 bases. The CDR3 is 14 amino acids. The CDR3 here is CASLSPRAKETQYF. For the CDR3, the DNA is TGTGCCAGTCTTTCCCCCCGAGCAAAAGAGACCCAGTACTTC.

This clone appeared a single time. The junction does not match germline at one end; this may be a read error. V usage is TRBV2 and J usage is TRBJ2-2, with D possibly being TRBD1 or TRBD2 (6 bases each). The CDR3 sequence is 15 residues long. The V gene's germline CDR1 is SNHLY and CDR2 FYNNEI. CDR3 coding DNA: TGTGCCAGCCGTGAGGGGGGAAGCTGGACCGGGGAGCTGTTTTTT. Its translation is CASREGGSWTGELFF. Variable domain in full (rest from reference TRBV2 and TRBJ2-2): EPEVTQTPSHQVTQMGQEVILRCVPISNHLYFYWYRQILGQKVEFLVSFYNNEISEKSEIFDDQFSVERPDGSNFTLKIRSTKLEDSAMYFCASREGGSWTGELFFGEGSRLTVL.

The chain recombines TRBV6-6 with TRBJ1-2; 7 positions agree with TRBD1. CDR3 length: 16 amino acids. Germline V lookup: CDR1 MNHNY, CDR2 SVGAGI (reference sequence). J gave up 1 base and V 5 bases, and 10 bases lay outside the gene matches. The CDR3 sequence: CASSRHTGANNYGYTF. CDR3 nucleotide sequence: TGTGCCAGCAGTCGACATACAGGGGCGAATAACTATGGCTACACCTTC.

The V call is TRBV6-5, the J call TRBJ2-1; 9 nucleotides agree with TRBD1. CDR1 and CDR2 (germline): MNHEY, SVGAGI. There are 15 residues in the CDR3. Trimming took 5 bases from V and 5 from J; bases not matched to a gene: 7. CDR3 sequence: CASSNRDRAHNEQFF. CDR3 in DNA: TGTGCCAGCAGTAACCGGGACAGGGCCCACAATGAGCAGTTCTTC.

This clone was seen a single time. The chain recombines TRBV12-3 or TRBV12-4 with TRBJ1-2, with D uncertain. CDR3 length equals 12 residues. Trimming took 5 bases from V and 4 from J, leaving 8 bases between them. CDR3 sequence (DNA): TGTGCCAGCAGTGGGCGATTCTATGGCTACACCTTC. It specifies CASSGRFYGYTF.

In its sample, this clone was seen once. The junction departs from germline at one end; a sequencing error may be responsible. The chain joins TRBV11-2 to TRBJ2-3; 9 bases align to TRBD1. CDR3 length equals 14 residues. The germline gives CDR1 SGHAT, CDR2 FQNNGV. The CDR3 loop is CASSPTTGGSSFGF. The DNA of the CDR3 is TGTGCCAGCAGCCCGACTACAGGGGGCTCTTCATTTGGGTTT.

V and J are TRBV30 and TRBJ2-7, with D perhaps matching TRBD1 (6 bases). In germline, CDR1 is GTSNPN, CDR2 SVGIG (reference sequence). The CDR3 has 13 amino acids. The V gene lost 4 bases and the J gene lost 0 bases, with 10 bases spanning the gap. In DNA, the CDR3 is TGTGCCTGGAACCAGGGGAACTCCTACGAGCAGTACTTC. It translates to CAWNQGNSYEQYF.

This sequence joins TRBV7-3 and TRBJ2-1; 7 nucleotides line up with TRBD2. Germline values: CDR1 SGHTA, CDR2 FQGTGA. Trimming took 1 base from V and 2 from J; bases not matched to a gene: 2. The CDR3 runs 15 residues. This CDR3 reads CASSLMGGTYNEQFF. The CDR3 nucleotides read TGTGCCAGCAGCTTAATGGGGGGGACCTACAATGAGCAGTTCTTC. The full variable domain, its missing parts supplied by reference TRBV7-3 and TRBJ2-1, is GAGVSQTPSNKVTEKGKYVELRCDPISGHTALYWYRQSLGQGPEFLIYFQGTGAADDSGLPNDRFFAVRPEGSVSTLKIQRTERGDSAVYLCASSLMGGTYNEQFFGPGTRLTVL.

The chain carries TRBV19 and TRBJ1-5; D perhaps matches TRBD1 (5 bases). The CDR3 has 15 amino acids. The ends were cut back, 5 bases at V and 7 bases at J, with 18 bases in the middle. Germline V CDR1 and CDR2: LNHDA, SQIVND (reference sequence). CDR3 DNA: TGTGCCAGTAGTCCCTACCTGGGGGGAGGACAGCCCCAGCATTTT. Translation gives CASSPYLGGGQPQHF.

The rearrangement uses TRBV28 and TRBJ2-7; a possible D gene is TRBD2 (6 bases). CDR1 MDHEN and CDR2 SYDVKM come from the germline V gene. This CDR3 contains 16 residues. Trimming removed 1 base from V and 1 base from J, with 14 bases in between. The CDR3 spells CASSLSLSGLSYEQYF. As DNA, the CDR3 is TGTGCCAGCAGTTTATCCCTTAGCGGTTTGTCCTACGAGCAGTACTTC.

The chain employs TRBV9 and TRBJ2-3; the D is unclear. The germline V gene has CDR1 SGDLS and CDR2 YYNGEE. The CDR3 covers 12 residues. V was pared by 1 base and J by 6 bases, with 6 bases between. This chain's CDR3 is CASSVTADTQYF. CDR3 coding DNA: TGTGCCAGCAGCGTAACAGCCGATACGCAGTATTTT.

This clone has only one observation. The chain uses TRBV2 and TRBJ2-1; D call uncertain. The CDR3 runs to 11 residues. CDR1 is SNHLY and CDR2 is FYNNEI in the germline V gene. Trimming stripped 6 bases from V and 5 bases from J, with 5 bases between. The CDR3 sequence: CASRLDNEQFF. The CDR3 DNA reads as TGTGCCAGCAGACTGGACAATGAGCAGTTCTTC.

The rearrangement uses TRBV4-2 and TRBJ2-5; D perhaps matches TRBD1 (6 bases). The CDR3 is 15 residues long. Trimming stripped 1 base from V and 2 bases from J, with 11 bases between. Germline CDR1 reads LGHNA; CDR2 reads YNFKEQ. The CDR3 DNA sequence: TGTGCCAGCAGCCAAGGGTCGGGACAACAAGAGACCCAGTACTTC. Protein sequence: CASSQGSGQQETQYF.

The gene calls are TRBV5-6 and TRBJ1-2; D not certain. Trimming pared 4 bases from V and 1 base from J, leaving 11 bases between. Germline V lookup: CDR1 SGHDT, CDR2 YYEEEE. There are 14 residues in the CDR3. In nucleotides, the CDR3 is TGTGCCAGCAGCCGCTTACAGCTTAACTATGGCTACACCTTC. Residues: CASSRLQLNYGYTF.

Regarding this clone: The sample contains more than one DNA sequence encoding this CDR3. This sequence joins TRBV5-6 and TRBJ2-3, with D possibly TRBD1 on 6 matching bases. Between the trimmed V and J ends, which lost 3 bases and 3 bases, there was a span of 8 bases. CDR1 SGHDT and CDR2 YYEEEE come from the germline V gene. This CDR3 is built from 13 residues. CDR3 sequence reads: CASSSTGTDTQYF. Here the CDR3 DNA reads TGTGCCAGCAGCTCCACAGGGACAGATACGCAGTATTTT.

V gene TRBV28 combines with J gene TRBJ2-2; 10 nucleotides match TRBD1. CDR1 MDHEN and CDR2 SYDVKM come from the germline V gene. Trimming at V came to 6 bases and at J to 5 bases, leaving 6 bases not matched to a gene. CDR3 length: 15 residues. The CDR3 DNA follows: TGTGCCAGCAGCTTGGGACAGGGGAGAACCGGGGAGCTGTTTTTT. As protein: CASSLGQGRTGELFF.

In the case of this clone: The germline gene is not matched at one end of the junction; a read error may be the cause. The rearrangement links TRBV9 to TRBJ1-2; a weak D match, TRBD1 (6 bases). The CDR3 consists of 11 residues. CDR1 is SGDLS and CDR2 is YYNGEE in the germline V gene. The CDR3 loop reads CASSPIQGDAF. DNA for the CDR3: TGTGCCAGCAGCCCCATACAGGGTGATGCCTTC.